The 24 T cell receptor beta chains listed next were all sequenced from one sample in a study of cytomegalovirus exposure and HLA in healthy donors. Sequencing used immunoSEQ multiplex PCR; TCRdb keeps in-frame clones, though not all of them. The sample lists approximately 98,000 clones, approximately 85% occurring once. The sequenced material came from PBMCs. All receptors derive from a woman aged 18-30 years in good health and CMV-seronegative.

The chain combines TRBV6-5 with TRBJ1-4; no clear D. The CDR3 consists of 13 residues. Per germline, CDR1 MNHEY and CDR2 SVGAGI. The V and J ends lost 5 bases and 4 bases respectively, with 8 bases between them. The CDR3 region has the DNA TGTGCCAGCAGTCGGGGAATTAATGAAAAACTGTTTTTT. This gives the protein CASSRGINEKLFF.

The chain combines TRBV5-1 with TRBJ2-1; D remains ambiguous. Trimming cost V 3 bases and J 8 bases, with 9 bases left between them. From germline, CDR1 is SGHRS and CDR2 YFSETQ. The CDR3 consists of 12 residues. CDR3 coding DNA: TGCGCCAGCAGCTCACGGGTAGATGAGCAGTTCTTC. This gives the protein CASSSRVDEQFF.

The chain employs TRBV5-4 and TRBJ2-3; the match to TRBD2 covers 12 bases. The V segment lost 3 bases and the J segment 2 bases; nucleotides outside the gene matches: 4. The CDR3 extends over 16 amino acids. The V gene's germline CDR1 is SGHNT and CDR2 YYREEE (reference sequence). The CDR3 region has the DNA TGTGCCAGCAGCTCCGGACTAGCGGGGAACACAGATACGCAGTATTTT. Translation: CASSSGLAGNTDTQYF.

Of note for this clone: The sample has other DNA sequences that encode this CDR3 too. The V and J genes are TRBV19 and TRBJ1-5; D not certain. Trimming shortened V by 4 bases and J by 4 bases, and 8 bases separated the two germline ends. The germline gives CDR1 LNHDA, CDR2 SQIVND (reference sequence). This CDR3 is 13 amino acids long. The CDR3 reads CASSTGGNQPQHF. The DNA for the CDR3 is TGTGCCAGTAGTACAGGAGGGAATCAGCCCCAGCATTTT.

The chain is built from TRBV14 and TRBJ1-1; the match to TRBD1 covers 9 bases. From germline, CDR1 is SGHDN and CDR2 FVKESK. After removal of 5 bases from V and 8 bases from J, the junction contained 6 bases not matched to a gene. The length of the CDR3 is 13 residues. DNA for the CDR3: TGTGCCAGCAGCTTCGACAGGGGGACGGAAGCTTTCTTT. Translation: CASSFDRGTEAFF.

This clone was seen once. The genes are TRBV6-1 and TRBJ1-4, with unresolved D. Trimming took off 5 bases at V and 4 bases at J, with 14 bases between the two ends. Germline CDR1 is MNHNS and CDR2 is SASEGT. The CDR3 consists of 15 residues. The CDR3 DNA sequence: TGTGCCAGCAGTTCAAGCCTAGGCGGTAATGAAAAACTGTTTTTT. Translating it yields CASSSSLGGNEKLFF.

The J gene is TRBJ1-3, the V gene TRBV9, with D tentatively TRBD1 (6 bases). V gave up 0 bases and J gave up 0 bases, with 10 bases separating them. CDR1 and CDR2 (germline): SGDLS, YYNGEE. The CDR3 length is 16 residues. CDR3 residues: CASSVERTVSGNTIYF. The CDR3 DNA sequence: TGTGCCAGCAGCGTAGAGAGGACAGTCTCTGGAAACACCATATATTTT.

This rearrangement joins TRBV7-2 to TRBJ2-7; 8 bases align to TRBD2. The germline gives CDR1 SGHTA, CDR2 FQGNSA. V was pared by 6 bases and J by 0 bases, with 7 bases of the junction left unmatched. This CDR3 comprises 15 residues. Written as DNA, the CDR3 is TGTGCCAGCAGACGAGCCGGGACTAGCTCCTACGAGCAGTACTTC. Translated, it gives CASRRAGTSSYEQYF. Filled out from reference TRBV7-2 and TRBJ2-7, the complete variable domain reads GAGVSQSPSNKVTEKGKDVELRCDPISGHTALYWYRQSLGQGLEFLIYFQGNSAPDKSGLPSDRFSAERTGGSVSTLTIQRTQQEDSAVYLCASRRAGTSSYEQYFGPGTRLTVT.

The V call is TRBV5-6, the J call TRBJ2-1, with 7 bases fitting TRBD1. CDR3 length: 14 residues. Germline CDR1 is SGHDT and CDR2 is YYEEEE. The trim removed 3 bases at V and 8 bases at J, leaving 8 bases unmatched. The CDR3 DNA is TGTGCCAGCAGCTCGACAGGGTACGGGGATGAGCAGTTCTTC. Amino acid sequence: CASSSTGYGDEQFF.

This chain connects TRBV6-6 to TRBJ2-5, with D possibly matching TRBD1 (5 bases). Per germline, CDR1 MNHNY and CDR2 SVGAGI (reference sequence). CDR3 length equals 14 residues. Trimming stripped 2 bases from V and 3 bases from J, with 10 bases between. CDR3 DNA sequence: TGTGCCAGCAGTTACGAAGGCAGGGAAGAGACCCAGTACTTC. Residues: CASSYEGREETQYF.

The chain is built from TRBV4-1 and TRBJ1-4; no clear D. Germline CDR1 and CDR2: MGHRA and YSYEKL. The CDR3 spans 16 residues. The V end was cut by 0 bases, the J end by 0 bases, with 8 bases between. The CDR3 DNA reads as TGCGCCAGCAGCCAAGAAACCCGGGCAACTAATGAAAAACTGTTTTTT. Translated, it gives CASSQETRATNEKLFF.

This clone was seen ten or more times. This chain links TRBV6-1 with TRBJ2-3, with a tentative D call TRBD1 (5 bases). V dropped 1 base and J dropped 4 bases, with 12 bases sitting between them. CDR1 is MNHNS, CDR2 SASEGT, per germline. CDR3 length: 15 residues. CDR3 in amino acids: CASSEGRAGSDTQYF. The DNA for the CDR3 is TGTGCCAGCAGTGAAGGTCGTGCAGGGTCAGATACGCAGTATTTT.

V usage is TRBV10-3 and J usage is TRBJ1-6, with 7 bases matching TRBD1. V trimming: 10 bases; J trimming: 7 bases; junction bases outside the gene matches: 10. Per germline, CDR1 ENHRY and CDR2 SYGVKD. This CDR3 has 14 residues. CDR3 region: CATKRDSVNSPLHF. CDR3 sequence (DNA): TGTGCCACAAAACGGGACAGTGTCAATTCACCCCTCCACTTT.

V is TRBV11-2 and J is TRBJ2-7; weak D call: TRBD2 (5 bases). This CDR3 has 15 residues. The germline V and J ends were trimmed by 1 base and 4 bases, with 14 bases remaining between them. Germline assignment: CDR1 SGHAT and CDR2 FQNNGV. CDR3 DNA: TGTGCCAGCAGCTTAGTTGCCCATCCGGGGTACGAGCAGTACTTC. Residues: CASSLVAHPGYEQYF.

This chain links TRBV14 with TRBJ1-2; the match to TRBD1 covers 10 bases. This CDR3 has 18 residues. The germline CDR1 and CDR2 sequences are SGHDN and FVKESK. After removal of 0 bases from V and 4 bases from J, the junction contained 11 bases not matched to a gene. This chain's CDR3 is CASSQDIGQGVFGYGYTF. The CDR3 DNA follows: TGTGCCAGCAGCCAAGATATTGGACAGGGGGTTTTTGGCTATGGCTACACCTTC. Drawing the rest from reference TRBV14 and TRBJ1-2, the complete variable domain is EAGVTQFPSHSVIEKGQTVTLRCDPISGHDNLYWYRRVMGKEIKFLLHFVKESKQDESGMPNNRFLAERTGGTYSTLKVQPAELEDSGVYFCASSQDIGQGVFGYGYTFGSGTRLTVV.

This chain joins TRBV7-9 and TRBJ2-5; 9 nucleotides line up with TRBD2. Germline CDR1 is SEHNR and CDR2 is FQNEAQ (reference sequence). This CDR3 is 16 amino acids long. With V trimmed by 2 bases and J by 4 bases, 8 bases remained unmatched. The CDR3 protein is CASSLSGGGGIETQYF. The CDR3 DNA reads TGTGCCAGCAGCTTATCCGGCGGGGGGGGCATAGAGACCCAGTACTTC.

This rearrangement joins TRBV7-9 to TRBJ2-2; 10 positions agree with TRBD1. Germline loops: CDR1 SEHNR, CDR2 FQNEAQ (reference sequence). The CDR3 is made up of 15 amino acids. V gave up 6 bases and J gave up 4 bases; unmatched junction bases: 5. The chain's CDR3 is CASSSGTGVTGELFF. CDR3 nucleotide sequence: TGTGCCAGCAGTTCCGGGACAGGGGTCACCGGGGAGCTGTTTTTT.

This clone has just a few counts. The chain combines TRBV28 with TRBJ2-3; 11 positions agree with TRBD2. This CDR3 is built from 17 residues. Per germline, CDR1 MDHEN and CDR2 SYDVKM. V lost 2 bases to trimming and J lost 4 bases; unmatched junction nucleotides: 8. In nucleotides, the CDR3 is TGTGCCAGCAGTTTAGGGCTAGCGGGGGGTAGCCCAGATACGCAGTATTTT. The encoded protein is CASSLGLAGGSPDTQYF.

This clone appeared once. The chain employs TRBV27 and TRBJ2-1, with 8 bases lining up with TRBD2. The length of the CDR3 is 12 residues. The J segment lost 9 bases and the V segment lost 5 bases, leaving 3 bases of the junction unmatched. Germline-derived CDR1 and CDR2 are MNHEY and SMNVEV (reference sequence). CDR3 in DNA: TGTGCCAGCAGTCGGGGGGGCGGTGAGCAGTTCTTC. Its translation: CASSRGGGEQFF.

The genes are TRBV6-1 and TRBJ2-7; a weak D match, TRBD2 (7 bases). The germline V and J ends were trimmed by 6 bases and 3 bases, with 18 bases remaining between them. The germline V gene encodes CDR1 MNHNS and CDR2 SASEGT. The CDR3 sequence is 15 residues long. Here the CDR3 reads CASSEREGGVYEQYF. CDR3 in DNA: TGTGCCAGCAGCGAAAGGGAAGGGGGGGTCTACGAGCAGTACTTC.

The rearrangement joins TRBV9 to TRBJ2-3; 14 bases line up with TRBD2. CDR3 length equals 15 residues. Germline V lookup: CDR1 SGDLS, CDR2 YYNGEE. The V segment lost 3 bases and the J segment 5 bases; nucleotides outside the gene matches: 2. The DNA of the CDR3 is TGTGCCAGCAGCGCCGGGACTAGCGGGGGAGATACGCAGTATTTT. Translating gives CASSAGTSGGDTQYF.

The chain recombines TRBV6-6 with TRBJ2-7; TRBD1 aligns across 11 bases. Germline values: CDR1 MNHNY, CDR2 SVGAGI (reference sequence). V lost 5 bases to trimming and J lost 4 bases; unmatched junction nucleotides: 4. The CDR3 runs to 14 residues. CDR3 loop: CASSDGQGAYEQYF. DNA for the CDR3: TGTGCCAGCAGTGACGGACAGGGGGCTTACGAGCAGTACTTC.

The chain couples TRBV7-2 to TRBJ2-5; TRBD2 aligns across 8 bases. J lost 6 bases, V lost 0 bases, and 6 bases had no gene match. This CDR3 is 15 amino acids long. Per the germline V gene, CDR1 is SGHTA and CDR2 is FQGNSA. The CDR3 sequence: CASSLAPGGGKTQYF. For the CDR3, the DNA is TGTGCCAGCAGCTTAGCGCCCGGCGGGGGGAAGACCCAGTACTTC. The variable domain in full, completed from reference TRBV7-2 and TRBJ2-5, reads GAGVSQSPSNKVTEKGKDVELRCDPISGHTALYWYRQSLGQGLEFLIYFQGNSAPDKSGLPSDRFSAERTGGSVSTLTIQRTQQEDSAVYLCASSLAPGGGKTQYFGPGTRLLVL.

This chain connects TRBV5-4 to TRBJ1-2; tentative D call: TRBD1 (5 bases). V dropped 4 bases and J dropped 7 bases, with 23 bases sitting between them. Germline assignment: CDR1 SGHNT and CDR2 YYREEE (reference sequence). The CDR3 consists of 16 residues. The CDR3 DNA is TGTGCCAGCAGCCCCCCCGGGACTGCTGGTTTGATTGGCTACACCTTC. Protein product: CASSPPGTAGLIGYTF.